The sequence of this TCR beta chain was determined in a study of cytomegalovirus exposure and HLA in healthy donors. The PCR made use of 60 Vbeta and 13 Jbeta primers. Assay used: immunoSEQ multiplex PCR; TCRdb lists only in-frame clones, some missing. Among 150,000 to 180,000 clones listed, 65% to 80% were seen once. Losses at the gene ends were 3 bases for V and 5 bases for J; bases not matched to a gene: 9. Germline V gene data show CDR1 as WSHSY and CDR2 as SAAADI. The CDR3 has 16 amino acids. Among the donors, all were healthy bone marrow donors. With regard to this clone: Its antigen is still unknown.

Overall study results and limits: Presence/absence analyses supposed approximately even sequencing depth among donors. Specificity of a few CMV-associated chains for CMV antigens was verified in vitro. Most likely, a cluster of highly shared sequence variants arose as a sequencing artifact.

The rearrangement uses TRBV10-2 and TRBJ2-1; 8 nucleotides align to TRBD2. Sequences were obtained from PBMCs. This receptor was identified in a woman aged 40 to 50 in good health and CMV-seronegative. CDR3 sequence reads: CASSEVIGRANNEQFF. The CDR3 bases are TGCGCCAGCAGTGAAGTTATCGGGAGGGCCAACAATGAGCAGTTCTTC.